The following is a T cell receptor (beta chain) sequence with its context. The target antigen is unknown. These data belong to a study of cytomegalovirus exposure and HLA in healthy donors. General study points: Earlier analysis looked at TCR beta V segments, and most were productive about 87% or about 30% of the time. Researchers reported in a later analysis that a missense DCLRE1C variant was tied to TCR beta V- and J-gene trimming.

The primer mix had 60 Vbeta and 13 Jbeta primers. Method: immunoSEQ multiplex PCR; TCRdb's copy keeps in-frame clones and lacks some. The table includes about 170,000 clones, approximately 71% detected once. Germline-derived CDR1 and CDR2 are LNHDA and SQIVND (reference sequence). CDR3 length: 13 amino acids. V shed 6 bases, J shed 4 bases, and the junction held 4 bases outside the gene matches. The receptor was derived from a girl aged 5-17 years in good health and CMV-seronegative. The sequenced material came from PBMCs. The chain couples TRBV19 to TRBJ1-1; 8 bases agree with TRBD1. The CDR3 here is CASSQDRGTEAFF. Written as DNA, the CDR3 is TGTGCCAGTAGCCAAGACAGGGGCACTGAAGCTTTCTTT.